These 21 T cell receptor beta chains originate from one sample sequenced in a study of blood T cell repertoires in COVID-19. Data came from immunoSEQ multiplex PCR; TCRdb stores just in-frame clones and leaves some out. The table includes hundreds of thousands of clones, about 85% detected once. The sequencing sample was made of peripheral blood. Receptor source: a woman between 45 and 65 years old who had recovered from COVID-19.

The rearrangement joins TRBV7-2 to TRBJ2-7; tentative D call: TRBD2 (5 bases). The CDR3 extends over 14 amino acids. V gave up 3 bases and J gave up 6 bases, with 15 bases separating them. Germline V gene sequence: CDR1 SGHTA, CDR2 FQGNSA. The CDR3 here is CASSFGRTLAEQYF. The CDR3 DNA sequence: TGTGCCAGCAGCTTCGGTCGAACCCTAGCCGAGCAGTACTTC.

Remarks on this clone: The sample contains more than one DNA sequence encoding this CDR3. The rearrangement links TRBV20-1 to TRBJ2-1; D is perhaps TRBD2 (5 bases). The CDR3 loop spans 15 amino acids. CDR1 DFQATT and CDR2 SNEGSKA come from the germline V gene (reference sequence). V lost 3 bases, J lost 0 bases, and 12 bases lay in between. The CDR3 nucleotides are TGCAGTGCTAGTGTAGCGTTGAGCTCCTACAATGAGCAGTTCTTC. Its protein is CSASVALSSYNEQFF.

V is TRBV13 and J is TRBJ2-5, with D possibly matching TRBD2 (7 bases). The CDR3 consists of 15 residues. Trimming took off 0 bases at V and 3 bases at J, with 11 bases between the two ends. The V gene's germline CDR1 is PRHDT and CDR2 FYEKMQ (reference sequence). The CDR3 region is CASSLGGGPEETQYF. CDR3 sequence (DNA): TGTGCCAGCAGCTTAGGCGGGGGGCCAGAAGAGACCCAGTACTTC.

This clone has more than one count but fewer than ten. This chain uses TRBV7-9 with TRBJ1-2; D remains ambiguous. This CDR3 is 15 amino acids long. V lost 5 bases and J lost 4, with 17 bases in between. Germline CDR1 reads SEHNR; CDR2 reads FQNEAQ (reference sequence). CDR3: CASSPSGFQSYGYTF. CDR3 DNA: TGTGCCAGCAGCCCCTCAGGCTTCCAATCCTATGGCTACACCTTC.

The chain has TRBV6-2 or TRBV6-3 and TRBJ1-6, with 8 positions matching TRBD1. Germline V gene data show CDR1 as MNHEY and CDR2 as SVGEGT. J gave up 8 bases and V 5 bases, and 8 bases lay outside the gene matches. The CDR3 has 15 amino acids. CDR3 sequence reads: CASSRPDRGHSPLHF. CDR3 sequence (DNA): TGTGCCAGCAGTCGTCCCGACAGGGGACATTCACCCCTCCACTTT.

V is TRBV5-4 and J is TRBJ1-2, with TRBD1 as a possible D gene (6 bases). V was cut by 1 base and J by 0 bases, with 16 bases left in between. The CDR3 contains 17 residues. The V gene's germline CDR1 is SGHNT and CDR2 YYREEE (reference sequence). CDR3 bases: TGTGCCAGCAGCTTGCCCAACCGACAGGATTCTAACTATGGCTACACCTTC. It yields the protein CASSLPNRQDSNYGYTF.

The chain joins TRBV28 to TRBJ1-1; 7 nucleotides agree with TRBD1. Germline values: CDR1 MDHEN, CDR2 SYDVKM. V gave up 1 base and J gave up 0 bases; unmatched junction bases: 5. The CDR3 runs to 16 residues. The chain's CDR3 is CASSLLGGTMNTEAFF. DNA for the CDR3: TGTGCCAGCAGTTTATTAGGGGGCACCATGAACACTGAAGCTTTCTTT.

J is TRBJ1-1 and V is TRBV6-5; 7 positions match TRBD1. This CDR3 contains 15 residues. The ends lost 6 bases at V and 6 bases at J; junction bases unmatched: 13. CDR1 is MNHEY, CDR2 SVGAGI, per germline. This chain's CDR3 is CASSRTRGMVAEAFF. CDR3 coding DNA: TGTGCCAGCAGCCGTACCAGGGGGATGGTGGCTGAAGCTTTCTTT.

The chain combines TRBV5-8 with TRBJ2-7; 9 nucleotides line up with TRBD1. V shed 5 bases, J shed 4 bases, and the junction held 7 bases outside the gene matches. The CDR3 has 14 residues. Germline values: CDR1 SGHTS, CDR2 YDEGEE. CDR3 DNA sequence: TGTGCCAGCAGATTGACAGGGGGAGTTTACGAGCAGTACTTC. Translated, it gives CASRLTGGVYEQYF.

The chain uses TRBV28 and TRBJ1-2; the D gene is possibly TRBD1 (6 bases). The CDR3 is 13 amino acids. The V end lost 5 bases, the J end lost 4 bases, and 11 bases lay between the germline ends. Looked up from germline, CDR1 is MDHEN and CDR2 is SYDVKM. For the CDR3, the DNA is TGTGCCAGCAGTCCGACAGGCGGCTATGGCTACACCTTC. Encoded protein: CASSPTGGYGYTF.

CDR3 loop: CASSQDLTSHVPGANVLTF. CDR3 in DNA: TGCGCCAGCAGCCAAGATCTAACTAGTCACGTCCCTGGGGCCAACGTCCTGACTTTC. This chain connects TRBV4-3 to TRBJ2-6, with a tentative D call TRBD2 (5 bases). The CDR3 has 19 residues. Germline V gene lookup returns CDR1 LGHNA and CDR2 YSLEER. V lost 0 bases, J lost 2 bases, and 17 bases lay in between.

This clone was detected only once. This chain uses TRBV15 with TRBJ1-2; no clear D. CDR1 LNHNV and CDR2 YYDKDF come from the germline V gene (reference sequence). CDR3 length: 18 residues. V dropped 0 bases and J dropped 3 bases, with 20 bases sitting between them. The CDR3 nucleotides read TGTGCCACCAGCAGAGATTGGCACCCTACGGGAGAAGACTATGGCTACACCTTC. Amino acids: CATSRDWHPTGEDYGYTF.

This chain links TRBV5-1 with TRBJ1-3; TRBD1 might be the D (6 bases). Trimming removed 2 bases at V and 1 base at J, with 10 bases between. Looked up from germline, CDR1 is SGHRS and CDR2 is YFSETQ. The CDR3 covers 15 residues. The CDR3 DNA reads as TGCGCCAGCAGCTTCTCAGGGGTTTCTGGAAACACCATATATTTT. Its translation is CASSFSGVSGNTIYF.

The chain carries TRBV15 and TRBJ1-2, with TRBD1 as a possible D gene (6 bases). Germline CDR1 reads LNHNV; CDR2 reads YYDKDF (reference sequence). Between the trimmed V and J ends, which lost 8 bases and 6 bases, there was a span of 13 bases. The CDR3 has 12 residues. CDR3 sequence: CATSGQGHGYTF. The CDR3 DNA follows: TGTGCCACCTCAGGCCAGGGGCATGGCTACACCTTC.

V and J are TRBV5-8 and TRBJ2-5; 9 bases map to TRBD1. The CDR3 runs to 15 residues. CDR1 is SGHTS, CDR2 YDEGEE, per germline. After removal of 3 bases from V and 4 bases from J, the junction contained 7 bases not matched to a gene. The CDR3 loop reads CASSSYRGQTETQYF. DNA for the CDR3: TGTGCCAGCAGCTCTTACAGGGGGCAGACAGAGACCCAGTACTTC. The variable domain in full, completed from reference TRBV5-8 and TRBJ2-5, reads EAGVTQSPTHLIKTRGQQATLRCSPISGHTSVYWYQQALGLGLQFLLWYDEGEERNRGNFPPRFSGRQFPNYSSELNVNALELEDSALYLCASSSYRGQTETQYFGPGTRLLVL.

The chain employs TRBV21-1 and TRBJ2-1; TRBD1, the table's D call, lacks a check against the DNA. TRBV21-1 is reported as a pseudogene. CDR3 length: 18 amino acids. The CDR3 protein is CASSSPGQLLSSYNEQFF. DNA for the CDR3: TGTGCCAGCAGCAGCCCGGGACAGCTCCTTAGCTCCTACAATGAGCAGTTCTTC.

This sequence joins TRBV28 and TRBJ1-1; D ambiguous. The CDR3 length is 12 residues. Trimming left V 5 bases short and J 8 bases short, with 12 bases between. Germline V gene sequence: CDR1 MDHEN, CDR2 SYDVKM. CDR3 loop: CASSRPPGEAFF. DNA for the CDR3: TGTGCCAGCAGTCGACCGCCCGGGGAAGCTTTCTTT.

The V gene is TRBV5-6, the J gene TRBJ1-1; maybe TRBD1 (6 bases). The CDR3 has 11 amino acids. The germline V gene encodes CDR1 SGHDT and CDR2 YYEEEE. Between the trimmed V and J ends, which lost 5 bases and 7 bases, there was a span of 9 bases. The CDR3 DNA follows: TGTGCCAGCAGTGCAGGGGATGAAGCTTTCTTT. Its translation: CASSAGDEAFF.

V is TRBV5-1 and J is TRBJ2-3; D is unresolved. The germline V gene has CDR1 SGHRS and CDR2 YFSETQ. Trimming took off 1 base at V and 0 bases at J, with 9 bases between the two ends. The CDR3 spans 15 residues. Here the CDR3 reads CASSLRRASTDTQYF. The CDR3 DNA sequence: TGCGCCAGCAGCTTGAGAAGAGCTAGCACAGATACGCAGTATTTT. Drawing the rest from reference TRBV5-1 and TRBJ2-3, the complete variable domain is KAGVTQTPRYLIKTRGQQVTLSCSPISGHRSVSWYQQTPGQGLQFLFEYFSETQRNKGNFPGRFSGRQFSNSRSEMNVSTLELGDSALYLCASSLRRASTDTQYFGPGTRLTVL.

The chain employs TRBV27 and TRBJ2-3; the match to TRBD2 covers 8 bases. CDR3 length: 15 residues. Germline CDR1 MNHEY, CDR2 SMNVEV (reference sequence). The trim removed 6 bases at V and 1 base at J, leaving 6 bases unmatched. The CDR3 region has the DNA TGTGCCAGCAGAGTAGCGGGGACACGCACAGATACGCAGTATTTT. It specifies CASRVAGTRTDTQYF.

The chain recombines TRBV5-1 with TRBJ2-3, with D possibly TRBD2 on 5 matching bases. V dropped 4 bases and J dropped 7 bases, with 16 bases sitting between them. The CDR3 is made up of 14 amino acids. CDR1 and CDR2 (germline): SGHRS, YFSETQ. The CDR3 DNA follows: TGCGCCAGCAGCCCGGGATTCGGGGAGCATACGCAGTATTTT. This codes for CASSPGFGEHTQYF.